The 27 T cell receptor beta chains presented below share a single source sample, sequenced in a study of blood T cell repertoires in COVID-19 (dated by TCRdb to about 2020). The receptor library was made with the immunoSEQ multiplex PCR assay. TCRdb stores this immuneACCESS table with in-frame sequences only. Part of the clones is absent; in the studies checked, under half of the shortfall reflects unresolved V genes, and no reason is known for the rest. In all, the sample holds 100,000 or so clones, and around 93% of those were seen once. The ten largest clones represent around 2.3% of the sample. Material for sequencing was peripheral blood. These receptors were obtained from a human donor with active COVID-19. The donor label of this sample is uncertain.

The chain's CDR3 is CASQRTPSPSGANVLTF. The CDR3 coding sequence is TGTGCCAGTCAACGGACACCGTCTCCCTCTGGGGCCAACGTCCTGACTTTC. The rearrangement joins TRBV27 to TRBJ2-6; D is possibly TRBD1 (5 bases). Germline-derived CDR1 and CDR2 are MNHEY and SMNVEV (reference sequence). The V and J ends lost 9 bases and 0 bases respectively, with 18 bases between them. This CDR3 is built from 17 residues.

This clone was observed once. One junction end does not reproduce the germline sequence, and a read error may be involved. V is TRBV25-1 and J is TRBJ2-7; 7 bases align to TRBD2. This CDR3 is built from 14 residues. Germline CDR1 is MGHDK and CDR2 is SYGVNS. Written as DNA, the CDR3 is TGTGCCACCAGTGAAGCGGGGCGGACCTACGAGCAGTACTTC. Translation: CATSEAGRTYEQYF.

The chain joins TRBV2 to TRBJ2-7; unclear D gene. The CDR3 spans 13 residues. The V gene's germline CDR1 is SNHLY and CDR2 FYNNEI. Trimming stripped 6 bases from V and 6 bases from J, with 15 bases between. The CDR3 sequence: CASSKEARAEQYF. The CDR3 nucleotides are TGTGCCAGCAGCAAAGAGGCCCGCGCCGAGCAGTACTTC. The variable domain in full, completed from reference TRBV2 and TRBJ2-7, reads EPEVTQTPSHQVTQMGQEVILRCVPISNHLYFYWYRQILGQKVEFLVSFYNNEISEKSEIFDDQFSVERPDGSNFTLKIRSTKLEDSAMYFCASSKEARAEQYFGPGTRLTVT.

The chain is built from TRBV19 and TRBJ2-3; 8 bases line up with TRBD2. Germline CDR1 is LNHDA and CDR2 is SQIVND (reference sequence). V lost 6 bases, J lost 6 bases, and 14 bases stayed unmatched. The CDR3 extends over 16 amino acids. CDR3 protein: CASRAGAGTPHDTQYF. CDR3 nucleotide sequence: TGTGCCAGTAGAGCGGGAGCCGGGACTCCGCACGATACGCAGTATTTT.

The CDR3 reads CASSLVGTVEAFF. The CDR3 DNA reads TGTGCCAGCAGCTTAGTCGGGACAGTTGAAGCTTTCTTT. The V and J genes are TRBV7-9 and TRBJ1-1, with 7 bases fitting TRBD1. V shed 1 base and J 7 bases; nucleotides not matched to a gene: 3. This CDR3 comprises 13 residues. In germline, CDR1 is SEHNR, CDR2 FQNEAQ (reference sequence).

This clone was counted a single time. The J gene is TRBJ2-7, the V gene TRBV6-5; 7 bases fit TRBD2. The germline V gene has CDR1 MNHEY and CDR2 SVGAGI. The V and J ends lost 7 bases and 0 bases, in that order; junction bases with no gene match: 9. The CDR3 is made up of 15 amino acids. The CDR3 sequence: CASIQTAGVSYEQYF. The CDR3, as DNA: TGTGCCAGCATCCAAACGGCGGGAGTCTCCTACGAGCAGTACTTC.

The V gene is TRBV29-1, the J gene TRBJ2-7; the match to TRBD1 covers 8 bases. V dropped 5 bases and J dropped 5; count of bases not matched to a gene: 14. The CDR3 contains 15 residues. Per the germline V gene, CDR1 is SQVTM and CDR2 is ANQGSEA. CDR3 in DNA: TGCAGCGTTAACCCGGGACAGGCGCCTTCCGACGAGCAGTACTTC. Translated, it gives CSVNPGQAPSDEQYF.

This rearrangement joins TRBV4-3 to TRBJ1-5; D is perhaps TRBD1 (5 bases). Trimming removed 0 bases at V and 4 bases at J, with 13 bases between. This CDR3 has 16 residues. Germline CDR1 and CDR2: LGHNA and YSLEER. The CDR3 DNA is TGCGCCAGCAGCCAAGATTCCTCAGGGAAGAATCAGCCCCAGCATTTT. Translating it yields CASSQDSSGKNQPQHF.

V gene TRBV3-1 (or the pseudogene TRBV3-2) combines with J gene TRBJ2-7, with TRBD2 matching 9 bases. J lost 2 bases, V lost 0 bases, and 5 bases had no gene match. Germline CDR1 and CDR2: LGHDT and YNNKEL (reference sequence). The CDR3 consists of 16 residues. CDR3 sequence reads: CASSQDPRGGTYEQYF. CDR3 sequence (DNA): TGTGCCAGCAGCCAAGACCCGCGGGGGGGCACCTACGAGCAGTACTTC.

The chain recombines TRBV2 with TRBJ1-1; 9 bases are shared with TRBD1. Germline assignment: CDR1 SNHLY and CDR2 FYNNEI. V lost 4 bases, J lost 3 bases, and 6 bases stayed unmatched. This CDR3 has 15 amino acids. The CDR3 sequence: CASSVQGARDTEAFF. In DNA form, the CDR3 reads TGTGCCAGCAGTGTACAGGGGGCTAGGGACACTGAAGCTTTCTTT.

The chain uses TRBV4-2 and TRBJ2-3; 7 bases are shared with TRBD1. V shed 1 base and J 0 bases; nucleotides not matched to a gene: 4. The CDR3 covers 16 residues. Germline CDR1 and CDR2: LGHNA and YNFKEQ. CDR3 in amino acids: CASSQGDSSSTDTQYF. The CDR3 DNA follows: TGTGCCAGCAGCCAAGGGGACAGTTCTAGCACAGATACGCAGTATTTT.

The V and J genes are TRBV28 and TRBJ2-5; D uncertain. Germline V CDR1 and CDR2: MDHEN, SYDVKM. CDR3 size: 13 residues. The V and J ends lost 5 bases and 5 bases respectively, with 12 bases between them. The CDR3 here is CASSPPDTETQYF. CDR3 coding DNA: TGTGCCAGCAGTCCTCCAGACACGGAGACCCAGTACTTC.

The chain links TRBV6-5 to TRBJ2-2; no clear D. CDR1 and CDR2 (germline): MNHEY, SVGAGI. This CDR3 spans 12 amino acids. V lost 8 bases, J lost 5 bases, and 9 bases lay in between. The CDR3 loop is CASSRKTGELFF. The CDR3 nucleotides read TGTGCCAGCTCCAGGAAGACCGGGGAGCTGTTTTTT.

The CDR3, as DNA: TGTGCCAGCAGTGGGGGGACAGCCTACAATGAGCAGTTCTTC. It translates to CASSGGTAYNEQFF. V gene TRBV9 combines with J gene TRBJ2-1, with D perhaps matching TRBD1 (7 bases). The CDR3 consists of 14 residues. Germline loops: CDR1 SGDLS, CDR2 YYNGEE. Between the trimmed V and J ends, which lost 5 bases and 2 bases, there was a span of 11 bases.

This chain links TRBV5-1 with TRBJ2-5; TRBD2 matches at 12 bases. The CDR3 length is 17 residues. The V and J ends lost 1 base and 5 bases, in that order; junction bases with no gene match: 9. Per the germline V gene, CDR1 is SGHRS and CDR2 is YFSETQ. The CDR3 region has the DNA TGCGCCAGCAGCTTGCGGCTAGCGGGGGGGCTGGGGGAGACCCAGTACTTC. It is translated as CASSLRLAGGLGETQYF.

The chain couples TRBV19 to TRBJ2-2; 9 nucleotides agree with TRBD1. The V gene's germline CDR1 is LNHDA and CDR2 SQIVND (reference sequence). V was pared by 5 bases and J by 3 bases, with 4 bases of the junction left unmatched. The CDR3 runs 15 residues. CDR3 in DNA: TGTGCCAGTAGTCCACAGGGGGCATACACCGGGGAGCTGTTTTTT. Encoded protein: CASSPQGAYTGELFF.

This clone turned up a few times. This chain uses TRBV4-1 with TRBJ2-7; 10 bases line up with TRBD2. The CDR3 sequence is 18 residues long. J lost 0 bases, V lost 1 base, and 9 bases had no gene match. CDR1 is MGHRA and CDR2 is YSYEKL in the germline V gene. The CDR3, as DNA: TGCGCCAGCAGCCAAGTTCTAACTAGCGGGGTCGACTCCTACGAGCAGTACTTC. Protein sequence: CASSQVLTSGVDSYEQYF.

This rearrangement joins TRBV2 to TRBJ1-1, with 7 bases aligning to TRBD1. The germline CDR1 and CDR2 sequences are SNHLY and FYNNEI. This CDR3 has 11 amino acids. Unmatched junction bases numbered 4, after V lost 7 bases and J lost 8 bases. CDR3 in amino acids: CASILDREAFF. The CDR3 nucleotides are TGTGCCAGCATCTTGGACAGGGAAGCTTTCTTT.

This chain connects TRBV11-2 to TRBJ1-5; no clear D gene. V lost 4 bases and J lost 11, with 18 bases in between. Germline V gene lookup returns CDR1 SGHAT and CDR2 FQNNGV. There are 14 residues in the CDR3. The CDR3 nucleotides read TGTGCCAGCAGCTCCCAGTTGGCCGGGTCGACCCAGCATTTT. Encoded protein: CASSSQLAGSTQHF.

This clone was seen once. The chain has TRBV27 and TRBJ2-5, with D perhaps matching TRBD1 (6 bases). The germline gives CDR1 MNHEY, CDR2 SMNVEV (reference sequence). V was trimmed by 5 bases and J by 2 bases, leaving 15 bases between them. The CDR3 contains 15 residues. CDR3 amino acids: CASSRRGYKQETQYF. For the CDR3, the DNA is TGTGCCAGCAGTCGCAGGGGCTACAAACAAGAGACCCAGTACTTC.

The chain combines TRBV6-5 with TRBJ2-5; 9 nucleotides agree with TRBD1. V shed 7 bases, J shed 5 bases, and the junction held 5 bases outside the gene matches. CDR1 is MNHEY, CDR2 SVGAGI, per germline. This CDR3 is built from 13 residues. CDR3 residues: CASNRGLEETQYF. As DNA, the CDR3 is TGTGCCAGCAACAGGGGGCTGGAGGAGACCCAGTACTTC.

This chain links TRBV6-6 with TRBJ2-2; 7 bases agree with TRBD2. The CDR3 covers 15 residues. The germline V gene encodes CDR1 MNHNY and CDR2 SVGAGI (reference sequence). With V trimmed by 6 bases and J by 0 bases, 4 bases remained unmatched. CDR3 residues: CASRRTRANTGELFF. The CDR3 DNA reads TGTGCCAGCAGACGGACTAGAGCGAACACCGGGGAGCTGTTTTTT.

The CDR3 nucleotides are TGCGCCAGCAGCCCAGACCGGGGACAGGGCCGATTTTATTATGGCTACACCTTC. It specifies CASSPDRGQGRFYYGYTF. The chain carries TRBV4-3 and TRBJ1-2, with TRBD1 matching over 9 bases. CDR1 and CDR2 (germline): LGHNA, YSLEER. V shed 4 bases, J shed 5 bases, and the junction held 17 bases outside the gene matches. This CDR3 is built from 18 residues.

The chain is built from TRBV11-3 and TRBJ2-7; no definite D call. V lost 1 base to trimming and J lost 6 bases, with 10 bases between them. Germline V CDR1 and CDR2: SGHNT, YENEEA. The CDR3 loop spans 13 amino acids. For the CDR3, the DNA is TGTGCCAGCAGCTTAGCTCCCCCCCTCGAGCAGTACTTC. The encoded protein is CASSLAPPLEQYF.

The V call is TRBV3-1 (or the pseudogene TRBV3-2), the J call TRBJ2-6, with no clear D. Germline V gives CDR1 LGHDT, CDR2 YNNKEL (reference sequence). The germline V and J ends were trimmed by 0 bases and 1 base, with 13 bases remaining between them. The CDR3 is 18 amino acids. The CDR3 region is CASSQDSQLRSGANVLTF. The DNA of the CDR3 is TGTGCCAGCAGCCAAGATTCACAGCTTAGGTCTGGGGCCAACGTCCTGACTTTC.

The CDR3 region is CASREWTRQSNQPQHF. The CDR3 nucleotides read TGTGCCAGCAGGGAATGGACGAGACAGAGCAATCAGCCCCAGCATTTT. V and J are TRBV28 and TRBJ1-5, with D perhaps TRBD1 (5 bases). Germline V gene sequence: CDR1 MDHEN, CDR2 SYDVKM. CDR3 length: 16 amino acids. Trimming took off 6 bases at V and 1 base at J, with 16 bases between the two ends.

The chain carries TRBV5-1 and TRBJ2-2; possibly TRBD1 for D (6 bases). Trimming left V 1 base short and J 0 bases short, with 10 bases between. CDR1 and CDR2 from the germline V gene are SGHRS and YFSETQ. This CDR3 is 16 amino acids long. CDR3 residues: CASSLSGGANTGELFF. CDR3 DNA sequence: TGCGCCAGCAGCTTGAGTGGGGGCGCGAACACCGGGGAGCTGTTTTTT.